The 27 T cell receptor beta chains below come from one sample, sequenced in a study of sequential checkpoint blockade in melanoma. Treatment indicated: randomized to nivolumab then ipilimumab (arm A) or the reverse (arm B). Produced via immunoSEQ multiplex PCR; TCRdb's table is partial and in-frame only. This table holds 20,000 to 25,000 clones, around 80% found once. Sequences were derived from CD8+ T cells sorted from blood (inferred from file names), sampled from a patient given nivolumab and ipilimumab in sequence. These receptors were collected from a human donor with melanoma.

This chain links TRBV10-2 with TRBJ2-3; TRBD1 might be the D (6 bases). V was clipped by 7 bases and J by 1 base, with 18 bases between them. This CDR3 spans 16 amino acids. The germline V gene has CDR1 WSHSY and CDR2 SAAADI. CDR3 DNA: TGCGCCAGCACACTCGTCGGTCCAGGGGGCACAGATACGCAGTATTTT. Translating gives CASTLVGPGGTDTQYF.

V usage is TRBV5-4 and J usage is TRBJ2-7; TRBD1 aligns across 9 bases. CDR1 and CDR2 from the germline V gene are SGHNT and YYREEE (reference sequence). The CDR3 runs 16 residues. Trimming cost V 0 bases and J 6 bases; bases outside gene matches: 10. The CDR3: CASSLDPGTGSLEQYF. Here the CDR3 DNA reads TGTGCCAGCAGCTTGGACCCCGGGACAGGGTCTCTCGAGCAGTACTTC.

This clone occurred a few times. This chain joins TRBV28 and TRBJ1-1; D remains unclear. This CDR3 has 13 residues. V shed 1 base and J shed 6 bases, with 9 bases lying between them. Germline assignment: CDR1 MDHEN and CDR2 SYDVKM. This CDR3 reads CASSLSPGSEAFF. Written as DNA, the CDR3 is TGTGCCAGCAGTTTATCTCCAGGTTCTGAAGCTTTCTTT.

CDR3 protein: CASRTRGQGASQPQHF. CDR3 coding DNA: TGTGCCAGCAGGACTAGGGGACAGGGGGCGAGTCAGCCCCAGCATTTT. The chain links TRBV28 to TRBJ1-5, with 12 nucleotides matching TRBD1. Germline loops: CDR1 MDHEN, CDR2 SYDVKM. Losses at the gene ends were 6 bases for V and 6 bases for J; bases not matched to a gene: 9. CDR3 size: 16 residues.

The J gene is TRBJ2-3, the V gene TRBV5-6, with 7 bases lining up with TRBD2. The V gene end was trimmed by 5 bases and the J gene end by 0 bases; junction bases not matched to a gene: 9. The germline V gene encodes CDR1 SGHDT and CDR2 YYEEEE. The CDR3 sequence is 16 residues long. Here the CDR3 reads CASSSTSAFSTDTQYF. CDR3 in DNA: TGTGCCAGCAGTAGCACTAGCGCCTTTAGCACAGATACGCAGTATTTT.

The gene calls are TRBV27 and TRBJ2-1; 10 bases are shared with TRBD1. CDR1 is MNHEY, CDR2 SMNVEV, per germline (reference sequence). The CDR3 is 12 amino acids. V was clipped by 2 bases and J by 15 bases; unmatched bases: 4. CDR3 protein: CASSLRDRGLFF. The CDR3, as DNA: TGTGCCAGCAGTTTAAGAGACAGGGGGCTGTTCTTC.

The sample holds a few counts of this clone. J is TRBJ1-2 and V is TRBV4-1; D perhaps matches TRBD1 (5 bases). Germline V lookup: CDR1 MGHRA, CDR2 YSYEKL. Trimming pared 2 bases from V and 2 bases from J, leaving 12 bases between. The CDR3 length is 15 residues. The CDR3 bases are TGCGCCAGCAGCCAACAGGGTATTGGGAACTATGGCTACACCTTC. Its protein product is CASSQQGIGNYGYTF.

V usage is TRBV7-9 and J usage is TRBJ2-1, with 10 positions matching TRBD1. The V segment lost 5 bases and the J segment 5 bases; nucleotides outside the gene matches: 6. The CDR3 is 15 residues long. The germline CDR1 and CDR2 sequences are SEHNR and FQNEAQ (reference sequence). The CDR3 DNA reads as TGTGCCAGCAGCAACCGGGACAGGGGAAACAATGAGCAGTTCTTC. It specifies CASSNRDRGNNEQFF.

CDR3 sequence reads: CASSDTTAPSNEQFF. In nucleotides, the CDR3 is TGCGCCAGCAGTGATACAACAGCCCCGAGCAATGAGCAGTTCTTC. The chain has TRBV10-1 and TRBJ2-1; unclear D gene. Per germline, CDR1 WNHNN and CDR2 SYGVQD (reference sequence). The V end was cut by 3 bases, the J end by 6 bases, with 15 bases between. The CDR3 contains 15 residues.

The chain employs TRBV6-1 and TRBJ1-1; weak D call: TRBD1 (6 bases). Deletions cut 8 bases from V and 1 base from J, with 17 bases between. The germline CDR1 and CDR2 sequences are MNHNS and SASEGT. The CDR3 runs 15 residues. The CDR3 protein is CASRGRGAGNTEAFF. Here the CDR3 DNA reads TGTGCCAGCCGGGGGCGGGGGGCTGGGAACACTGAAGCTTTCTTT.

This clone is labeled as medium-sized. The chain carries TRBV7-8 and TRBJ2-5, with D tentatively TRBD1 (6 bases). V gave up 4 bases and J gave up 4 bases, with 10 bases separating them. This CDR3 is built from 13 residues. Germline loops: CDR1 SGHVS, CDR2 FQNEAQ. The DNA for the CDR3 is TGTGCCAGCAGCTCAGACAGGTCAGAGACCCAGTACTTC. It encodes CASSSDRSETQYF.

The chain carries TRBV15 and TRBJ1-5, with a possible D match to TRBD1 (6 bases). CDR3 size: 13 residues. Germline V gene data show CDR1 as LNHNV and CDR2 as YYDKDF (reference sequence). Deletions cut 8 bases from V and 6 bases from J, with 14 bases between. The DNA of the CDR3 is TGTGCCACCGATCAGGGGTTGGGTCAGCCCCAGCATTTT. The encoded protein is CATDQGLGQPQHF.

The count of this clone is one. The chain links TRBV27 to TRBJ2-1; D gene uncertain. There are 14 residues in the CDR3. V dropped 4 bases and J dropped 4 bases, with 11 bases sitting between them. Germline CDR1 MNHEY, CDR2 SMNVEV (reference sequence). In nucleotides, the CDR3 is TGTGCCAGCAGTTCTAACGGGTTTTACAATGAGCAGTTCTTC. Translating it yields CASSSNGFYNEQFF.

V usage is TRBV30 and J usage is TRBJ2-1; 8 bases are shared with TRBD1. The CDR3 has 12 amino acids. The V segment lost 2 bases and the J segment 9 bases; nucleotides outside the gene matches: 3. Germline assignment: CDR1 GTSNPN and CDR2 SVGIG (reference sequence). This CDR3 is CAWSLTGGEQFF. The DNA for the CDR3 is TGTGCCTGGAGTCTTACAGGGGGTGAGCAGTTCTTC.

The chain carries TRBV11-2 and TRBJ2-2, with D hard to call. Germline-derived CDR1 and CDR2 are SGHAT and FQNNGV. Trimming took 2 bases from V and 4 from J, leaving 8 bases between them. This CDR3 has 14 residues. In nucleotides, the CDR3 is TGTGCCAGCAGCTTATTGGTGAGCACCGGGGAGCTGTTTTTT. Protein product: CASSLLVSTGELFF.

By share, this clone ranks as hyperexpanded (1% or more). The chain links TRBV6-4 to TRBJ2-1; D is unclear. CDR3 length: 14 residues. CDR1 is MRHNA and CDR2 is SNTAGT in the germline V gene. With 0 bases removed from V and 6 bases from J, the gap between germline ends came to 9 bases. The DNA for the CDR3 is TGTGCCAGCAGTGACTCGGCGGAAGCCAATGAGCAGTTCTTC. Amino acids: CASSDSAEANEQFF.

The rearrangement uses TRBV5-6 and TRBJ2-3, with unresolved D. The V gene's germline CDR1 is SGHDT and CDR2 YYEEEE. Trimming took off 2 bases at V and 2 bases at J, with 9 bases between the two ends. This CDR3 has 14 amino acids. The CDR3 region has the DNA TGTGCCAGCAGCTTTTCGCTAAACACAGATACGCAGTATTTT. Residues: CASSFSLNTDTQYF.

This clone was found a few times. The V gene is TRBV11-2, the J gene TRBJ1-1; 9 nucleotides match TRBD1. The CDR3 sequence is 15 residues long. With V trimmed by 3 bases and J by 5 bases, 7 bases remained unmatched. The germline V gene encodes CDR1 SGHAT and CDR2 FQNNGV. For the CDR3, the DNA is TGTGCCAGCAGCTTCGCCGACAGGGGGTGGACTGAAGCTTTCTTT. Encoded protein: CASSFADRGWTEAFF.

The rearrangement uses TRBV10-3 and TRBJ2-7; D gene unclear. CDR1 and CDR2 (germline): ENHRY, SYGVKD. The length of the CDR3 is 13 residues. Trimming shortened V by 6 bases and J by 0 bases, and 9 bases separated the two germline ends. The chain's CDR3 is CAIRPEASYEQYF. In DNA form, the CDR3 reads TGTGCCATCAGGCCAGAGGCCTCCTACGAGCAGTACTTC.

This clone was found once. The chain is built from TRBV7-9 and TRBJ1-6, with TRBD1 as a possible D gene (6 bases). Germline CDR1 SEHNR, CDR2 FQNEAQ (reference sequence). The CDR3 covers 16 residues. V was clipped by 5 bases and J by 4 bases, with 15 bases between them. The CDR3 bases are TGTGCCAGCAGCCCTCCCGTCGGACAGTATAATTCACCCCTCCACTTT. As protein: CASSPPVGQYNSPLHF.

The V and J genes are TRBV27 and TRBJ1-5; D not resolved. V was trimmed by 3 bases and J by 4 bases, leaving 10 bases between them. Germline V gene sequence: CDR1 MNHEY, CDR2 SMNVEV (reference sequence). This CDR3 has 14 amino acids. As DNA, the CDR3 is TGTGCCAGCAGTTTGGGCGGGCTGAATCAGCCCCAGCATTTT. It is translated as CASSLGGLNQPQHF.

In this sample, this clone turned up once. The gene calls are TRBV11-2 and TRBJ1-3; 8 bases align to TRBD1. The CDR3 loop spans 17 amino acids. Germline V gives CDR1 SGHAT, CDR2 FQNNGV. The V and J ends lost 0 bases and 2 bases, in that order; junction bases with no gene match: 6. The CDR3 DNA reads as TGTGCCAGCAGCTTAGATTGGACAGGGTTTACTGGAAACACCATATATTTT. Amino acids: CASSLDWTGFTGNTIYF.

This clone counts as medium-sized (0.01 to 0.1%). This rearrangement joins TRBV4-1 to TRBJ2-7; D uncertain. Germline V gene sequence: CDR1 MGHRA, CDR2 YSYEKL. Trimming pared 0 bases from V and 0 bases from J, leaving 9 bases between. The CDR3 has 15 amino acids. The CDR3 loop reads CASSQDLKSSYEQYF. CDR3 nucleotide sequence: TGCGCCAGCAGCCAAGATTTGAAGAGCTCCTACGAGCAGTACTTC.

The rearrangement uses TRBV2 and TRBJ2-3; 7 positions agree with TRBD2. CDR1 is SNHLY, CDR2 FYNNEI, per germline. Trimming removed 6 bases from V and 1 base from J; junction bases left unmatched: 22. The CDR3 is 20 amino acids. The CDR3 nucleotides read TGTGCCAGCAGGAAGCCTGCAACCCTCGGTCGGGGGGACGGCACAGATACGCAGTATTTT. Translation: CASRKPATLGRGDGTDTQYF.

The V gene is TRBV2, the J gene TRBJ2-1, with TRBD2 matching 11 bases. This CDR3 is 15 amino acids long. Germline CDR1 is SNHLY and CDR2 is FYNNEI. Trimming took 10 bases from V and 6 from J; bases not matched to a gene: 11. CDR3: CATSPLAGGLNEQFF. The CDR3 DNA sequence: TGTGCCACCTCGCCCCTAGCGGGGGGCCTCAATGAGCAGTTCTTC.

This clone turned up a few times. CDR3 sequence reads: CASSLSRVANEKLFF. CDR3 nucleotide sequence: TGTGCCAGCAGCCTTTCGCGGGTGGCTAATGAAAAACTGTTTTTT. The gene calls are TRBV7-9 and TRBJ1-4, with no clear D. CDR1 SEHNR and CDR2 FQNEAQ come from the germline V gene (reference sequence). CDR3 length: 15 amino acids. Deletions cut 5 bases from V and 3 bases from J, with 13 bases between.

The J gene is TRBJ2-5, the V gene TRBV29-1; D possibly corresponds to TRBD1 (6 bases). Germline V CDR1 and CDR2: SQVTM, ANQGSEA. Trimming removed 4 bases at V and 5 bases at J, with 14 bases between. CDR3 length: 13 amino acids. The CDR3, as DNA: TGCAGCGTTGTGGCAGGGGCTGGGGAGACCCAGTACTTC. This sequence encodes CSVVAGAGETQYF. The whole variable domain, filled in from reference TRBV29-1 and TRBJ2-5, reads SAVISQKPSRDICQRGTSLTIQCQVDSQVTMMFWYRQQPGQSLTLIATANQGSEATYESGFVIDKFPISRPNLTFSTLTVSNMSPEDSSIYLCSVVAGAGETQYFGPGTRLLVL.